One sample yielded the 21 T cell receptor beta chains listed below, sequenced in a study of OX40 agonist ivuxolimab in advanced cancers. Generated by immunoSEQ multiplex PCR, the TCRdb table keeps only in-frame clones and is missing some. The table includes roughly 49,000 clones, about 88% detected once. The sequencing used CD4+ or CD8+ T cells sorted from blood, collected in a trial of the OX40 agonist ivuxolimab. Receptor source: an adult with an advanced solid tumor such as melanoma, head and neck, liver or kidney cancer.

The chain joins TRBV11-3 to TRBJ2-3; 7 nucleotides match TRBD2. V lost 7 bases to trimming and J lost 0 bases; unmatched junction nucleotides: 4. Germline V lookup: CDR1 SGHNT, CDR2 YENEEA. The CDR3 has 14 residues. CDR3 in amino acids: CASTRTRSTDTQYF. The CDR3 nucleotides are TGTGCCAGCACCAGGACTAGAAGCACAGATACGCAGTATTTT.

The DNA of the CDR3 is TGTGCCAGCAGTGAAGGACTAGCTGAGACCGGGGAGCTGTTTTTT. This sequence encodes CASSEGLAETGELFF. This rearrangement joins TRBV6-4 to TRBJ2-2; 8 bases fit TRBD2. The CDR3 sequence is 15 residues long. Germline CDR1 MRHNA, CDR2 SNTAGT. Trimming at V came to 3 bases and at J to 5 bases, leaving 5 bases not matched to a gene.

This CDR3 is CAISESAPDEQYF. DNA for the CDR3: TGTGCCATCAGTGAGTCAGCCCCGGACGAGCAGTACTTC. J is TRBJ2-7 and V is TRBV10-3; D unclear. The CDR3 consists of 13 residues. CDR1 is ENHRY, CDR2 SYGVKD, per germline. Trimming took 0 bases from V and 5 from J, leaving 8 bases between them.

Note on this clone: Within the sample, other DNA sequences also encode this same CDR3. This chain connects TRBV5-1 to TRBJ2-2, with unresolved D. This CDR3 comprises 13 residues. V lost 0 bases and J lost 5, with 5 bases in between. The germline CDR1 and CDR2 sequences are SGHRS and YFSETQ. In DNA form, the CDR3 reads TGCGCCAGCAGCTTGGGGGGTACCGGGGAGCTGTTTTTT. It encodes CASSLGGTGELFF.

The rearrangement uses TRBV10-3 and TRBJ1-2; unclear D gene. This CDR3 contains 12 residues. Trimming shortened V by 6 bases and J by 7 bases, and 12 bases separated the two germline ends. Germline CDR1 reads ENHRY; CDR2 reads SYGVKD. The CDR3 loop is CAIRFPTGGYTF. CDR3 DNA: TGTGCCATCAGGTTCCCCACTGGTGGCTACACCTTC.

This clone appeared a single time. The junction differs from germline at one of its ends, possibly a read error. The gene calls are TRBV6-1 and TRBJ1-2; weak D call: TRBD1 (5 bases). The CDR3 covers 15 residues. The V gene's germline CDR1 is MNHNS and CDR2 SASEGT. The CDR3 is CASSEALLGPWEDHF. The CDR3 DNA reads as TGTGCCAGCAGTGAAGCGCTTCTGGGACCCTGGGAGGATCACTTC.

The genes are TRBV28 and TRBJ1-1; tentative D call: TRBD1 (6 bases). The germline CDR1 and CDR2 sequences are MDHEN and SYDVKM. This CDR3 has 15 residues. V dropped 7 bases and J dropped 3 bases, with 18 bases sitting between them. The CDR3 DNA is TGTGCCAGCAACTCGGCCCTACAGGGCGACACTGAAGCTTTCTTT. This sequence encodes CASNSALQGDTEAFF.

The V gene is TRBV9, the J gene TRBJ2-2; 10 bases agree with TRBD2. This CDR3 has 15 residues. Germline V CDR1 and CDR2: SGDLS, YYNGEE. The junction had 7 bases not matched to a gene; V was cut back by 4 bases and J by 7 bases. CDR3 bases: TGTGCCAGCAGCATTAGCGGGGGGTCAGACGGGGAGCTGTTTTTT. Translating gives CASSISGGSDGELFF.

V is TRBV11-3 and J is TRBJ2-6, with D unclear. CDR1 and CDR2 from the germline V gene are SGHNT and YENEEA. Deletions cut 1 base from V and 3 bases from J, with 4 bases between. This CDR3 spans 14 amino acids. The CDR3: CASSLGVGANVLTF. DNA for the CDR3: TGTGCCAGCAGCTTAGGGGTTGGGGCCAACGTCCTGACTTTC.

This clone was seen a few times. The chain couples TRBV11-2 to TRBJ2-5; the D call may be TRBD1 or TRBD2 (5 bases each). This CDR3 has 14 residues. Trimming left V 4 bases short and J 3 bases short, with 12 bases between. Germline V gives CDR1 SGHAT, CDR2 FQNNGV. This CDR3 reads CASSSTGPKETQYF. DNA of the CDR3: TGTGCCAGCAGCTCAACGGGGCCCAAAGAGACCCAGTACTTC.

V and J are TRBV10-3 and TRBJ2-1; a weak D match, TRBD2 (7 bases). Trimming took off 3 bases at V and 5 bases at J, with 11 bases between the two ends. The germline V gene has CDR1 ENHRY and CDR2 SYGVKD. The CDR3 is 14 amino acids. For the CDR3, the DNA is TGTGCCATCAGTGAAGGGGGGGCGCACAATGAGCAGTTCTTC. Translating it yields CAISEGGAHNEQFF.

The gene calls are TRBV4-1 and TRBJ2-2; 7 bases are a match to TRBD2. Germline V CDR1 and CDR2: MGHRA, YSYEKL. V trimming: 3 bases; J trimming: 4 bases; junction bases outside the gene matches: 17. The CDR3 has 19 amino acids. The CDR3 loop is CASSHGILRREWSTGELFF. CDR3 in DNA: TGCGCCAGCAGCCATGGAATACTGAGGCGGGAGTGGAGCACCGGGGAGCTGTTTTTT.

The chain links TRBV5-6 to TRBJ2-2; tentatively, D is TRBD1 (5 bases). The length of the CDR3 is 17 residues. Trimming removed 4 bases from V and 6 bases from J, with 22 bases in between. Per the germline V gene, CDR1 is SGHDT and CDR2 is YYEEEE. The CDR3 DNA is TGTGCCAGCAGCCTTATGTTGACAGTCCTTGTTGCCGGGGAGCTGTTTTTT. As protein: CASSLMLTVLVAGELFF.

This rearrangement joins TRBV4-3 to TRBJ2-7, with 10 nucleotides matching TRBD1. Germline lookup yields CDR1 LGHNA and CDR2 YSLEER. The CDR3 has 16 residues. The junction had 4 bases not matched to a gene; V was cut back by 0 bases and J by 2 bases. This chain's CDR3 is CASSQERQGAAYEQYF. The CDR3 DNA reads as TGCGCCAGCAGCCAAGAACGACAGGGGGCGGCCTACGAGCAGTACTTC.

J is TRBJ1-4 and V is TRBV29-1; D may be TRBD1 (6 bases). Trimming took 4 bases from V and 8 from J, leaving 11 bases between them. Germline V gene sequence: CDR1 SQVTM, CDR2 ANQGSEA. The length of the CDR3 is 12 residues. In DNA, the CDR3 is TGCAGCGTTGCACAGGGCGGGGAAAAACTGTTTTTT. Amino acids: CSVAQGGEKLFF.

V and J are TRBV6-6 and TRBJ2-7; D possibly corresponds to TRBD1 (6 bases). V lost 5 bases, J lost 4 bases, and 15 bases lay in between. The germline CDR1 and CDR2 sequences are MNHNY and SVGAGI (reference sequence). The CDR3 totals 14 residues. The chain's CDR3 is CASSIAGAGYEQYF. Written as DNA, the CDR3 is TGTGCCAGCAGTATTGCAGGGGCCGGGTACGAGCAGTACTTC.

The rearrangement links TRBV28 to TRBJ1-1; D ambiguous. The CDR3 loop spans 12 amino acids. The germline gives CDR1 MDHEN, CDR2 SYDVKM. V was shortened by 3 bases and J by 7 bases, with 9 bases between the two germline ends. CDR3 DNA sequence: TGTGCCAGCAGTTTGGAAGCACGTGAAGCTTTCTTT. This sequence encodes CASSLEAREAFF.

The gene calls are TRBV9 and TRBJ2-3; D might be TRBD2 (5 bases). The CDR3 is 14 amino acids. V gave up 1 base and J gave up 7 bases, with 13 bases separating them. The V gene's germline CDR1 is SGDLS and CDR2 YYNGEE. CDR3 residues: CASSVSLAANTQYF. In nucleotides, the CDR3 is TGTGCCAGCAGCGTAAGTCTAGCTGCTAATACGCAGTATTTT.

The genes are TRBV10-3 and TRBJ1-5; 9 bases match TRBD1. Unmatched junction bases numbered 9, after V lost 5 bases and J lost 1 base. Germline V gene sequence: CDR1 ENHRY, CDR2 SYGVKD. This CDR3 comprises 17 residues. The CDR3 coding sequence is TGTGCCATCAGTCCGGGACAGGGATCGATAAGCAATCAGCCCCAGCATTTT. Its translation: CAISPGQGSISNQPQHF.

The rearrangement joins TRBV5-8 to TRBJ2-7; 9 nucleotides line up with TRBD1. CDR1 SGHTS and CDR2 YDEGEE come from the germline V gene. The CDR3 is 15 residues long. V lost 2 bases to trimming and J lost 5 bases; unmatched junction nucleotides: 8. In nucleotides, the CDR3 is TGTGCCAGCAGCTTAGCCGGGACAGGGATTCACGAGCAGTACTTC. Its translation: CASSLAGTGIHEQYF.

The CDR3 is CASSLGPGQTNTEAFF. CDR3 DNA: TGTGCCAGCAGCTTAGGTCCGGGACAGACGAACACTGAAGCTTTCTTT. The chain uses TRBV7-9 and TRBJ1-1; 7 bases agree with TRBD1. This CDR3 spans 16 amino acids. V was clipped by 1 base and J by 1 base; unmatched bases: 6. CDR1 and CDR2 (germline): SEHNR, FQNEAQ (reference sequence).